This entry concerns a single T cell receptor (beta chain). Its antigen remains unidentified. Amplification used 60 Vbeta primers and 13 Jbeta primers. Assay used: immunoSEQ multiplex PCR; TCRdb lists only in-frame clones, some missing. This table holds around 140,000 clones. This CDR3 is built from 14 residues. This specimen belongs to a study of cytomegalovirus exposure and HLA in healthy donors. Findings and limits, study-wide: Whilst most TCR sequences proved rare, a subset of public TCRs occurred across many donors.

Specimen: PBMCs. This clonotype originated in a woman in her thirties or forties in good health and CMV-seropositive. The V call is TRBV1, the J call TRBJ1-2; the table calls TRBD1, which could not be checked here. TRBV1 is recorded as a pseudogene. CDR3 sequence: CTSSPDRTLYGYTF. CDR3 in DNA: TGCACCAGCAGTCCAGACAGAACCCTCTATGGCTACACCTTC.